The present T cell receptor (beta chain) was sequenced within a study of shared T cell receptors in the human thymus. Measured with immunoSEQ multiplex PCR; TCRdb has only the in-frame clones, and not every one. The top ten clones hold more than 0.01% of a sample with over 450,000 clones, about four fifths of them seen once. The CDR3 length is 18 residues. V lost 2 bases and J lost 1, with 21 bases in between. Germline loops: CDR1 KGHSH, CDR2 LQKENI. The same data also went into a second study, on human thymus T cells. This second report adds: From resections taken during corrective heart surgery, the thymus tissue was obtained. Gene usage for V and J segments appeared biased in thymic and blood repertoires.

The V call is TRBV18, the J call TRBJ2-7; possible D gene TRBD2, 7 bases. This clonotype was obtained from a boy in the first two years of life with a congenital heart defect. The sample comprised thymocytes. Written as DNA, the CDR3 is TGTGCCAGCTCACCAAGGGGGGCAGAGCGGGAACGTTCCTACGAGCAGTACTTC. Translation gives CASSPRGAERERSYEQYF.